A single sample gave rise to the 17 T cell receptor beta chains below, sequenced in a study of T-cell memory formation after mild COVID-19. MiXCR, run by TCRdb on the 5' RACE reads, gives a single entry per CDR3 protein. The sample holds around 300,000 distinct CDR3 sequences, approximately 14% seen once. Sequencing input: PBMCs or a T cell subset sorted from them (not recorded which). These receptors originate from a man between 18 and 35 years old who had mild COVID-19 (a few samples of this study predate the infection). Cell type and time point are not known.

This chain uses TRBV4-2 with TRBJ2-3; 11 bases line up with TRBD2. Germline CDR1 and CDR2: LGHNA and YNFKEQ. The CDR3 spans 15 residues. The trim removed 4 bases at V and 6 bases at J, leaving 6 bases unmatched. The CDR3 DNA reads TGTGCCAGCAGCCGGGGACTAGCGGCTCGGGATACGCAGTATTTT. As protein: CASSRGLAARDTQYF.

J is TRBJ2-7 and V is TRBV24-1; 8 nucleotides agree with TRBD1. The CDR3 has 15 amino acids. The germline V gene has CDR1 KGHDR and CDR2 SFDVKD. After removal of 3 bases from V and 1 base from J, the junction contained 4 bases not matched to a gene. In DNA form, the CDR3 reads TGTGCCACCAGTGATGACAGGGGCCCTTCCTACGAGCAGTACTTC. Translating gives CATSDDRGPSYEQYF.

CDR3 loop: CSARSGSQPQHF. The CDR3 DNA reads as TGCAGTGCTAGATCGGGATCTCAGCCCCAGCATTTT. This chain links TRBV20-1 with TRBJ1-5; unclear D gene. This CDR3 contains 12 residues. Trimming left V 2 bases short and J 6 bases short, with 8 bases between. Germline V gene data show CDR1 as DFQATT and CDR2 as SNEGSKA (reference sequence).

This clonotype was recorded many times. This sequence joins TRBV7-2 and TRBJ1-2; 7 bases are a match to TRBD1. The CDR3 sequence is 14 residues long. The V and J ends lost 5 bases and 8 bases, in that order; junction bases with no gene match: 11. Germline lookup yields CDR1 SGHTA and CDR2 FQGNSA. The CDR3 DNA reads as TGTGCCAGCAGCCCCGGGACAGATGGGGGCGGCTACACCTTC. Translating gives CASSPGTDGGGYTF.

The table lists this clonotype with a few counts. The chain is built from TRBV24-1 and TRBJ2-5; possible D gene TRBD2, 5 bases. V lost 4 bases to trimming and J lost 4 bases, with 15 bases between them. Germline-derived CDR1 and CDR2 are KGHDR and SFDVKD. This CDR3 is built from 15 residues. The CDR3 bases are TGTGCCACCAGTGACGGCCAGGAGGTGAGAGAGACCCAGTACTTC. Protein: CATSDGQEVRETQYF.

DNA for the CDR3: TGTGCCAGCAGTATTCGGGGGGGCCGAGATACGCAGTATTTT. Residues: CASSIRGGRDTQYF. The chain links TRBV6-5 to TRBJ2-3; 8 nucleotides align to TRBD2. Germline CDR1 MNHEY, CDR2 SVGAGI. The CDR3 consists of 14 residues. The J segment lost 5 bases and the V segment lost 5 bases, leaving 6 bases of the junction unmatched.

This clonotype has a count of ten or more. This sequence joins TRBV5-1 and TRBJ1-2; 9 bases agree with TRBD1. The CDR3 runs 13 residues. The germline V gene encodes CDR1 SGHRS and CDR2 YFSETQ. V shed 4 bases, J shed 8 bases, and the junction held 6 bases outside the gene matches. The CDR3 loop is CASSPGQGEGYTF. DNA for the CDR3: TGCGCCAGCAGCCCGGGACAGGGTGAGGGCTACACCTTC.

V and J are TRBV7-2 and TRBJ2-7; 10 nucleotides align to TRBD1. CDR1 is SGHTA, CDR2 FQGNSA, per germline. CDR3 size: 14 residues. Trimming at V came to 4 bases and at J to 7 bases, leaving 7 bases not matched to a gene. CDR3 bases: TGTGCCAGCAGCTCCTCCGGGACAGGGGTTGAGCAGTACTTC. As protein: CASSSSGTGVEQYF. The variable domain in full, completed from reference TRBV7-2 and TRBJ2-7, reads GAGVSQSPSNKVTEKGKDVELRCDPISGHTALYWYRQSLGQGLEFLIYFQGNSAPDKSGLPSDRFSAERTGGSVSTLTIQRTQQEDSAVYLCASSSSGTGVEQYFGPGTRLTVT.

The chain employs TRBV7-8 and TRBJ2-7, with D tentatively TRBD2 (5 bases). V was cut by 5 bases and J by 7 bases, with 15 bases left in between. Germline assignment: CDR1 SGHVS and CDR2 FQNEAQ. The CDR3 runs 13 residues. Written as DNA, the CDR3 is TGTGCCAGCAGCCCCCGGGATGCCCGGGAGCAGTACGTC. Amino acid sequence: CASSPRDAREQYV.

This clonotype appeared a few times. V usage is TRBV5-4 and J usage is TRBJ2-1; D might be TRBD1 (5 bases). CDR1 is SGHNT and CDR2 is YYREEE in the germline V gene (reference sequence). The V gene lost 4 bases and the J gene lost 2 bases, with 13 bases spanning the gap. The CDR3 runs 15 residues. The CDR3 region is CASSNEVGPYNEQFF. In DNA form, the CDR3 reads TGTGCCAGCAGCAACGAGGTGGGGCCCTACAATGAGCAGTTCTTC.

This clonotype was seen a few times. The rearrangement links TRBV7-9 to TRBJ2-5, with D maybe TRBD1 (6 bases). Germline CDR1 is SEHNR and CDR2 is FQNEAQ (reference sequence). V gave up 4 bases and J gave up 0 bases, with 15 bases separating them. CDR3 length equals 16 residues. The CDR3, as DNA: TGTGCCAGCAGCTCCGGGACATTTGTATACCAAGAGACCCAGTACTTC. Protein product: CASSSGTFVYQETQYF.

V and J are TRBV7-3 and TRBJ1-1; the match to TRBD1 covers 9 bases. V lost 4 bases and J lost 11; bases outside the gene matches: 8. The germline V gene has CDR1 SGHTA and CDR2 FQGTGA. The CDR3 consists of 13 residues. The CDR3 DNA follows: TGTGCCAGCAGCTCAATACAGGGGGCCGGGGCTTTCTTT. Protein product: CASSSIQGAGAFF.

The rearrangement joins TRBV10-3 to TRBJ1-1; D unresolved. Germline V gives CDR1 ENHRY, CDR2 SYGVKD. Trimming removed 3 bases at V and 7 bases at J, with 9 bases between. The CDR3 covers 12 residues. The CDR3 reads CAISEQWYEAFF. The CDR3 coding sequence is TGTGCCATCAGTGAACAATGGTATGAAGCTTTCTTT.

In DNA form, the CDR3 reads TGCAGTGCCACCGGGGGGGGAAGCCCATATGGCTACACCTTC. This codes for CSATGGGSPYGYTF. V usage is TRBV20-1 and J usage is TRBJ1-2, with D possibly matching TRBD1 (5 bases). The CDR3 length is 14 residues. The V end was cut by 6 bases, the J end by 5 bases, with 19 bases between. The V gene's germline CDR1 is DFQATT and CDR2 SNEGSKA (reference sequence).

The V call is TRBV6-5, the J call TRBJ2-7; the D gene is possibly TRBD2 (5 bases). From germline, CDR1 is MNHEY and CDR2 SVGAGI. Between the trimmed V and J ends, which lost 4 bases and 7 bases, there was a span of 14 bases. The CDR3 runs to 13 residues. CDR3 nucleotides: TGTGCCAGCAGTTTCTCAGACTCGGGGGAGCAGTACTTC. It codes for CASSFSDSGEQYF.

This clonotype came up many times. CDR3 sequence reads: CASSWLASFIGNSPLHF. In nucleotides, the CDR3 is TGTGCCAGCAGTTGGTTGGCCTCGTTTATCGGTAATTCACCCCTCCACTTT. The V and J genes are TRBV12-3 or TRBV12-4 and TRBJ1-6; D call uncertain. Trimming took off 4 bases at V and 6 bases at J, with 19 bases between the two ends. This CDR3 has 17 residues.

This clonotype has a count of ten or more. The chain employs TRBV12-3 or TRBV12-4 and TRBJ2-5; 12 nucleotides match TRBD2. Germline trimming cut 6 bases from V and 5 bases from J; bases unmatched to any gene: 7. The CDR3 has 15 amino acids. CDR3 coding DNA: TGTGCCAGCAGCCCAAGACTAGCGGGGGAGGAGACCCAGTACTTC. The encoded protein is CASSPRLAGEETQYF.